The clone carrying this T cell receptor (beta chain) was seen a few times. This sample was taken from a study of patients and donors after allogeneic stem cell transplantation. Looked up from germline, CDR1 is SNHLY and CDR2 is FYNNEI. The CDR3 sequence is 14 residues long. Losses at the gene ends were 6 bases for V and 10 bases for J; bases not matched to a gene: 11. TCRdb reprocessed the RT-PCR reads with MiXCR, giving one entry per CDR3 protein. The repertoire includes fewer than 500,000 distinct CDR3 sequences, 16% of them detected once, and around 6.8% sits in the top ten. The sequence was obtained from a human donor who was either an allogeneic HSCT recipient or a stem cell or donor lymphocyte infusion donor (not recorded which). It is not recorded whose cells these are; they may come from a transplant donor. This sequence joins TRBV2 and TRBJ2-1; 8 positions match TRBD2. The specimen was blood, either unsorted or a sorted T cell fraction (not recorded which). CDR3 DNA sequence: TGTGCCAGCAGACTAGCGGACTCCCGAGGGGAGCAGTTCTTC. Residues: CASRLADSRGEQFF.